These 27 T cell receptor beta chains were sequenced from one sample in a study of shared clonotypes between healthy human individuals. Clones were sequenced by immunoSEQ multiplex PCR, and TCRdb holds only the in-frame ones, with some missing. This sample has 2 million to 2.5 million clones, with more than 85% found just once. What was sequenced was naive CD4+ T cells from PBMCs. Subset reported: CD45RA+ positively selected. The receptors shown here come from a man aged 18 to 29 in good health. Some clones in this sample may be carry-over from other donors' samples.

Note on this clone: The sample contains more than one DNA sequence encoding this CDR3. The CDR3: CASSSPGQGAGTEAFF. CDR3 DNA sequence: TGTGCCAGCAGTTCGCCCGGACAGGGGGCGGGCACTGAAGCTTTCTTT. V and J are TRBV28 and TRBJ1-1; 11 bases line up with TRBD1. Trimming at V came to 4 bases and at J to 4 bases, leaving 8 bases not matched to a gene. This CDR3 region has 16 residues. Looked up from germline, CDR1 is MDHEN and CDR2 is SYDVKM. Complete variable domain (other parts from reference TRBV28 and TRBJ1-1): DVKVTQSSRYLVKRTGEKVFLECVQDMDHENMFWYRQDPGLGLRLIYFSYDVKMKEKGDIPEGYSVSREKKERFSLILESASTNQTSMYLCASSSPGQGAGTEAFFGQGTRLTVV.

This clone has a single count. The same CDR3 can be traced to other DNA sequences in this sample. The rearrangement uses TRBV28 and TRBJ1-1; D ambiguous. V lost 3 bases and J 5 bases, leaving 4 bases between the germline ends. The CDR3 is 11 amino acids. The germline V gene has CDR1 MDHEN and CDR2 SYDVKM. In DNA form, the CDR3 reads TGTGCCAGCAGTTTGTCTACTGAAGCTTTCTTT. Protein: CASSLSTEAFF.

The chain combines TRBV4-3 with TRBJ2-1; 10 bases match TRBD2. This CDR3 region has 14 residues. The V gene end was trimmed by 4 bases and the J gene end by 10 bases; junction bases not matched to a gene: 7. CDR1 is LGHNA, CDR2 YSLEER, per germline. As DNA, the CDR3 is TGCGCCAGCAGCCTTTTACTAGCGGGACCCGAGCAGTTCTTC. Translated: CASSLLLAGPEQFF.

The gene calls are TRBV7-3 and TRBJ2-1, with a possible D match to TRBD2 (6 bases). The V gene's germline CDR1 is SGHTA and CDR2 FQGTGA. The CDR3 has 18 amino acids. V shed 1 base and J shed 9 bases, with 25 bases lying between them. The CDR3 region is CASSLIGSSRAAGGEQFF. CDR3 sequence (DNA): TGTGCCAGCAGCTTAATAGGGTCCTCCCGGGCGGCCGGGGGTGAGCAGTTCTTC.

This chain joins TRBV13 and TRBJ1-2; 7 positions agree with TRBD1. V lost 6 bases to trimming and J lost 2 bases; unmatched junction nucleotides: 0. Germline assignment: CDR1 PRHDT and CDR2 FYEKMQ (reference sequence). This CDR3 contains 12 residues. CDR3 region: CASRGQNYGYTF. CDR3 nucleotides: TGTGCCAGCAGGGGACAGAACTATGGCTACACCTTC.

The chain recombines TRBV6-5 with TRBJ2-5; tentatively, D is TRBD2 (6 bases). V was trimmed by 6 bases and J by 2 bases, leaving 13 bases between them. Germline V CDR1 and CDR2: MNHEY, SVGAGI. This CDR3 contains 14 residues. The CDR3 DNA sequence: TGTGCCAGCAGAAACGCGGGGAATCAAGAGACCCAGTACTTC. As protein: CASRNAGNQETQYF.

In the case of this clone: A read error may account for a junction end that differs from germline. This chain uses TRBV6-5 with TRBJ2-7; 8 bases fit TRBD2. The germline V gene encodes CDR1 MNHEY and CDR2 SVGAGI. The CDR3 runs 15 residues. The CDR3 here is CASKTGGAGAYGQYF. CDR3 nucleotides: TGTGCCAGCAAAACCGGCGGAGCGGGAGCTTACGGGCAGTACTTC.

V gene TRBV27 combines with J gene TRBJ1-2; D might be TRBD1 (5 bases). The germline V gene encodes CDR1 MNHEY and CDR2 SMNVEV (reference sequence). Deletions cut 0 bases from V and 3 bases from J, with 11 bases between. The CDR3 has 15 amino acids. CDR3 in DNA: TGTGCCAGCAGTTTATCGGGCAGGGAGGACTATGGCTACACCTTC. Its translation is CASSLSGREDYGYTF.

This clone was counted once. V gene TRBV7-2 combines with J gene TRBJ1-2; unclear D gene. The CDR3 loop spans 15 amino acids. CDR1 SGHTA and CDR2 FQGNSA come from the germline V gene. Trimming shortened V by 3 bases and J by 7 bases, and 18 bases separated the two germline ends. The CDR3 nucleotides read TGTGCCAGCAGCTTGGTGGGCGTGTGGGCAGGTGGCTACACCTTC. Protein: CASSLVGVWAGGYTF.

The V call is TRBV7-9, the J call TRBJ2-7; a possible D gene is TRBD1 (5 bases). Germline V gene lookup returns CDR1 SEHNR and CDR2 FQNEAQ (reference sequence). The CDR3 totals 13 residues. V shed 2 bases and J shed 3 bases, with 8 bases lying between them. The DNA of the CDR3 is TGTGCCAGCAGCTTAACAGGTCTCTACGAGCAGTACTTC. It encodes CASSLTGLYEQYF.

The V and J genes are TRBV18 and TRBJ2-6, with unresolved D. V lost 0 bases and J 0 bases, leaving 12 bases between the germline ends. Germline CDR1 reads KGHSH; CDR2 reads LQKENI. The length of the CDR3 is 18 residues. CDR3 coding DNA: TGTGCCAGCTCACCACCTATGGGCTCCAGCTCTGGGGCCAACGTCCTGACTTTC. It translates to CASSPPMGSSSGANVLTF.

The rearrangement joins TRBV28 to TRBJ2-3; TRBD2 matches 7 bases. The trim removed 2 bases at V and 4 bases at J, leaving 9 bases unmatched. Germline CDR1 MDHEN, CDR2 SYDVKM. The CDR3 consists of 16 residues. In DNA, the CDR3 is TGTGCCAGCAGTTTAACTGGGGCGGGAGAGGCAGATACGCAGTATTTT. Residues: CASSLTGAGEADTQYF.

Details on this clone: This sample also contains other DNA sequences that code for the same CDR3. The rearrangement joins TRBV12-5 to TRBJ2-3; D uncertain. The V end lost 4 bases, the J end lost 3 bases, and 8 bases lay between the germline ends. CDR3 length equals 13 residues. The germline V gene encodes CDR1 LGHNT and CDR2 FRNRAP. CDR3 bases: TGTGCTAGTGGTTCGCTCGGAACAGATACGCAGTATTTT. Protein: CASGSLGTDTQYF.

V and J are TRBV2 and TRBJ2-1; 9 bases map to TRBD1. CDR3 size: 13 residues. Germline CDR1 and CDR2: SNHLY and FYNNEI. Trimming removed 8 bases from V and 9 bases from J; junction bases left unmatched: 8. CDR3 sequence: CASATGGKTEQFF. The CDR3 nucleotides read TGTGCCAGCGCGACAGGGGGTAAGACTGAGCAGTTCTTC.

This chain uses TRBV5-8 with TRBJ1-3; D gene unclear. Germline assignment: CDR1 SGHTS and CDR2 YDEGEE. V was clipped by 6 bases and J by 4 bases, with 11 bases between them. The CDR3 contains 13 residues. The CDR3 DNA reads as TGTGCCAGCAATACAGTGGCGGGAAACACCATATATTTT. This gives the protein CASNTVAGNTIYF.

On this clone: Other DNA sequences of this sample code for an identical CDR3. The chain carries TRBV18 and TRBJ1-2, with D uncertain. Per germline, CDR1 KGHSH and CDR2 LQKENI. The V end lost 6 bases, the J end lost 1 base, and 9 bases lay between the germline ends. The CDR3 extends over 13 amino acids. In DNA, the CDR3 is TGTGCCAGCTCGCCAACAGATAACTATGGCTACACCTTC. This codes for CASSPTDNYGYTF.

This clone showed up just once. The gene calls are TRBV29-1 and TRBJ1-2, with 7 bases lining up with TRBD1. Germline values: CDR1 SQVTM, CDR2 ANQGSEA. The V and J ends lost 6 bases and 3 bases, in that order; junction bases with no gene match: 13. The CDR3 spans 15 residues. The CDR3 reads CSVGGQSSHDYGYTF. The CDR3 bases are TGCAGCGTGGGGGGACAGTCCTCCCACGACTATGGCTACACCTTC.

The chain is built from TRBV19 and TRBJ1-2; D perhaps matches TRBD1 (6 bases). The CDR3 runs 14 residues. Germline CDR1 reads LNHDA; CDR2 reads SQIVND (reference sequence). Trimming removed 5 bases at V and 8 bases at J, with 18 bases between. CDR3 amino acids: CASSPRPGDEGYTF. In nucleotides, the CDR3 is TGTGCCAGTAGTCCGCGCCCAGGGGACGAGGGCTACACCTTC.

This clone was recorded once. The chain recombines TRBV18 with TRBJ2-2; D is ambiguous. The germline gives CDR1 KGHSH, CDR2 LQKENI. V lost 5 bases to trimming and J lost 0 bases, with 7 bases between them. This CDR3 is built from 14 residues. The CDR3 region has the DNA TGTGCCAGCTCAGCAGGCGCGAACACCGGGGAGCTGTTTTTT. Its protein is CASSAGANTGELFF.

The V gene is TRBV4-3, the J gene TRBJ2-7, with TRBD2 matching over 7 bases. Germline V gives CDR1 LGHNA, CDR2 YSLEER. This CDR3 contains 13 residues. Germline trimming cut 4 bases from V and 3 bases from J; bases unmatched to any gene: 3. CDR3 nucleotides: TGCGCCAGCAGCCTTGGGGGGGGCTACGAGCAGTACTTC. This gives the protein CASSLGGGYEQYF.

This chain joins TRBV5-1 and TRBJ2-5; D ambiguous. Germline CDR1 and CDR2: SGHRS and YFSETQ. This CDR3 spans 15 amino acids. V was cut by 3 bases and J by 2 bases, with 14 bases left in between. CDR3 sequence: CASSSLGQSQETQYF. DNA for the CDR3: TGCGCCAGCAGCTCCCTCGGGCAGTCACAAGAGACCCAGTACTTC.

This chain joins TRBV7-2 and TRBJ1-4; D perhaps matches TRBD1 (6 bases). CDR1 SGHTA and CDR2 FQGNSA come from the germline V gene. The CDR3 spans 14 residues. Trimming removed 5 bases at V and 4 bases at J, with 11 bases between. The CDR3 region is CASSLGGINEKLFF. CDR3 in DNA: TGTGCCAGCAGCCTAGGGGGGATTAATGAAAAACTGTTTTTT.

This clone was seen a few times. CDR3 in amino acids: CAWSTNLLSGNTIYF. CDR3 nucleotide sequence: TGTGCCTGGAGTACAAACCTCCTCTCTGGAAACACCATATATTTT. The rearrangement uses TRBV30 and TRBJ1-3; no reliable D call. The V end lost 2 bases, the J end lost 0 bases, and 11 bases lay between the germline ends. Germline-derived CDR1 and CDR2 are GTSNPN and SVGIG (reference sequence). The CDR3 loop spans 15 amino acids.

V gene TRBV10-3 combines with J gene TRBJ1-1; TRBD1 agrees at 10 bases. Germline-derived CDR1 and CDR2 are ENHRY and SYGVKD. This CDR3 contains 14 residues. The junction had 5 bases not matched to a gene; V was cut back by 6 bases and J by 4 bases. The CDR3 here is CAIRGQGQGTEAFF. CDR3 coding DNA: TGTGCCATCAGGGGACAGGGGCAGGGCACTGAAGCTTTCTTT.

The chain has TRBV28 and TRBJ1-2; D gene ambiguous. This CDR3 region has 13 residues. The V gene lost 6 bases and the J gene lost 4 bases, with 12 bases spanning the gap. Germline values: CDR1 MDHEN, CDR2 SYDVKM. The CDR3 DNA is TGTGCCAGCAGAGACGGTAGAAGCTATGGCTACACCTTC. Its protein product is CASRDGRSYGYTF.

This chain joins TRBV27 and TRBJ2-7; 7 positions agree with TRBD1. The CDR3 spans 15 residues. Trimming at V came to 2 bases and at J to 2 bases, leaving 6 bases not matched to a gene. From germline, CDR1 is MNHEY and CDR2 SMNVEV (reference sequence). For the CDR3, the DNA is TGTGCCAGCAGTTTAAAAGGGACAGCAACCTACGAGCAGTACTTC. Translating gives CASSLKGTATYEQYF.

The J gene is TRBJ2-7, the V gene TRBV10-1; TRBD1 aligns across 8 bases. Germline V lookup: CDR1 WNHNN, CDR2 SYGVQD (reference sequence). The CDR3 totals 15 residues. With 0 bases clipped from V and 4 bases from J, the junction kept 5 bases outside the gene matches. Here the CDR3 reads CASSESRTGRYEQYF. Written as DNA, the CDR3 is TGCGCCAGCAGTGAGTCTCGGACAGGGCGGTACGAGCAGTACTTC.